This T cell receptor (beta chain) was sequenced in a study of PD-1 blockade in classical Hodgkin lymphoma. Specified time point: cycle 4 day 1 (C4D1), after more than 5 weeks of nivolumab. Each of the patients experienced relapse following autologous stem cell transplantation, and their brentuximab vedotin exposure differed. The CDR3 has 13 residues. Trimming stripped 0 bases from V and 8 bases from J, with 8 bases between. The V gene's germline CDR1 is MNHEY and CDR2 SMNVEV (reference sequence). The repertoire was sequenced with immunoSEQ multiplex PCR; TCRdb's copy has only in-frame clones and lacks some. The sample holds some 100,000 clones, more than 85% seen once.

The chain carries TRBV27 and TRBJ2-1; D not certain. The sample consisted of peripheral blood mononuclear cells (PBMCs), taken before the fourth cycle of nivolumab. This receptor was obtained from a human donor with classical Hodgkin lymphoma. The DNA of the CDR3 is TGTGCCAGCAGTTTATCGAGAGAATATGAGCAGTTCTTC. This sequence encodes CASSLSREYEQFF.